These 5 T cell receptor beta chains share one sample of origin, sequenced in a study of Ad26.COV2.S vaccination and SARS-CoV-2 variants. Treatment given: about 20 received Ad26.COV2.S at low or high dose, single or two shots; about 5 received placebo; per-sample allocation not given. The samples date from day 63 after the first vaccine or placebo injection. The data were produced by immunoSEQ multiplex PCR, yet TCRdb's version contains in-frame clones alone and is incomplete. The profile shows about 350,000 clones, roughly 84% of them singletons. The sample was peripheral blood, taken in a trial of Ad26.COV2.S vaccine versus placebo. Every receptor here comes from a person between 18 and 65 years old who received the Ad26.COV2.S COVID-19 vaccine or a placebo.

The V and J genes are TRBV6-5 and TRBJ1-5; 12 bases map to TRBD1. The length of the CDR3 is 16 residues. Germline trimming cut 4 bases from V and 6 bases from J; bases unmatched to any gene: 7. CDR1 is MNHEY and CDR2 is SVGAGI in the germline V gene. The CDR3 is CASSLERDRGLQPQHF. As DNA, the CDR3 is TGTGCCAGCAGTTTAGAGCGGGACAGGGGGCTTCAGCCCCAGCATTTT.

The chain combines TRBV6-5 with TRBJ2-7; D not certain. The germline V gene encodes CDR1 MNHEY and CDR2 SVGAGI. V was trimmed by 0 bases and J by 3 bases, leaving 12 bases between them. The CDR3 covers 15 residues. The CDR3 DNA reads as TGTGCCAGCAGTTACTCGATTGACACTTACTACGAGCAGTACTTC. Translated, it gives CASSYSIDTYYEQYF.

Here the CDR3 DNA reads TGCAGCGCCGGGACTAGCGGGAGTATAGAATGGTTCTTC. Its translation is CSAGTSGSIEWFF. J is TRBJ2-1 and V is TRBV29-1, with 14 positions matching TRBD2. This CDR3 is 13 amino acids long. Germline CDR1 reads SQVTM; CDR2 reads ANQGSEA. V lost 7 bases and J lost 15; bases outside the gene matches: 11.

The J gene is TRBJ1-2, the V gene TRBV4-1; TRBD1 agrees at 8 bases. After removal of 5 bases from V and 3 bases from J, the junction contained 14 bases not matched to a gene. The germline gives CDR1 MGHRA, CDR2 YSYEKL. The CDR3 runs to 17 residues. Written as DNA, the CDR3 is TGCGCCAGCAGCGCGCAATATACAGGGGGTCTCTACTATGGCTACACCTTC. Protein product: CASSAQYTGGLYYGYTF.

This sequence joins TRBV5-6 and TRBJ2-7; no firm D call. The germline V gene encodes CDR1 SGHDT and CDR2 YYEEEE. The CDR3 is 13 residues long. V was cut by 0 bases and J by 4 bases, with 8 bases left in between. This CDR3 is CASSLGLEYEQYF. The DNA for the CDR3 is TGTGCCAGCAGCTTGGGCCTAGAATACGAGCAGTACTTC.